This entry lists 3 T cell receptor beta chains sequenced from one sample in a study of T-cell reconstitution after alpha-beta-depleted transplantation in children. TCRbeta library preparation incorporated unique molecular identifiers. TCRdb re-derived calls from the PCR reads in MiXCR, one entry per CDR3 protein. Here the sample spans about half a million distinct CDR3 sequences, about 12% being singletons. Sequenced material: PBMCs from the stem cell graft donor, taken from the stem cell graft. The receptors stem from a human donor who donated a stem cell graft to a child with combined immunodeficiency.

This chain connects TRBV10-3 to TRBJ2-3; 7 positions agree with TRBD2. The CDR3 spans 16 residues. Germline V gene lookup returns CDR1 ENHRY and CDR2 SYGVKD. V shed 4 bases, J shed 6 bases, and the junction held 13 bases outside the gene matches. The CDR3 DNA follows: TGTGCCATCAGTGGGGCCGGGGCGGGAGTGCTGGATACGCAGTATTTT. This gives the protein CAISGAGAGVLDTQYF.

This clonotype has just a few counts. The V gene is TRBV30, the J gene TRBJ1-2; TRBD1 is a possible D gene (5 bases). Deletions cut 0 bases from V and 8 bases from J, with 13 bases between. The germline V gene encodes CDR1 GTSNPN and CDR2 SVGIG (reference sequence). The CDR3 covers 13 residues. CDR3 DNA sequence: TGTGCCTGGAGTGTACGGGGCATCCAGGGCTACACCTTC. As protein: CAWSVRGIQGYTF. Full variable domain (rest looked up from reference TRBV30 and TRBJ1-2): SQTIHQWPATLVQPVGSPLSLECTVEGTSNPNLYWYRQAAGRGLQLLFYSVGIGQISSEVPQNLSASRPQDRQFILSSKKLLLSDSGFYLCAWSVRGIQGYTFGSGTRLTVV.

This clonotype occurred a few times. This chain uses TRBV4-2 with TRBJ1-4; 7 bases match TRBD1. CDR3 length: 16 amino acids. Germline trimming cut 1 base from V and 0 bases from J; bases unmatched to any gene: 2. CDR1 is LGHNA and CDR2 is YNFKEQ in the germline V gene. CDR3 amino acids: CASSQGQGATNEKLFF. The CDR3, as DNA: TGTGCCAGCAGCCAAGGTCAGGGGGCAACTAATGAAAAACTGTTTTTT.